This T cell receptor beta chain originates from a study of CD8+CD57+ T cells in acquired aplastic anemia. About the research overall: DNA per sorted CD4+ or CD8+ sample ranged 0.2 to 27.4 ug, averaging about 2.9 ug.

In regard to this clonotype: The antigen is undetermined.

V gave up 7 bases and J gave up 6 bases; unmatched junction bases: 12. Germline values: CDR1 WSHSY, CDR2 SAAADI. The CDR3 length is 15 residues. CDR3 and TCR beta VDJ profiling relied on a genomic DNA template. TCRdb recomputed calls from the reads with MiXCR, one row per CDR3 protein. The sample consists of about 190,000 distinct CDR3 sequences, around 50% of them appearing once. Whole-study results and caveats: CD8+ Simpson's diversity showed no significant patient-control difference.

The origin of this receptor is a human donor in good health, serving as a control. V usage is TRBV10-2 and J usage is TRBJ2-7, with 10 bases lining up with TRBD1. Sequenced input: sorted CD4+, CD8+, or CD8+CD57+ T cells (not recorded which) from PBMCs. The CDR3 here is CASNAGTGVSSEQYF. The CDR3 DNA is TGCGCCAGCAACGCCGGGACAGGGGTGTCTAGCGAGCAGTACTTC.